Below, one T cell receptor beta chain is given with its context. Its antigen is still unknown. Assay used: immunoSEQ multiplex PCR; TCRdb lists only in-frame clones, some missing. The table includes fewer than 150,000 clones, about nine tenths detected once. This entry belongs to a study of cytomegalovirus exposure and HLA in healthy donors. The donors formed part of the approximately 130-subject validation cohort, distinct from the approximately 670-subject first cohort. Study observations and caveats: Three CMV-associated chains were confirmed in vitro to be specific for CMV antigens. Some TCR beta chains (roughly 150 of them) were listed as cytomegalovirus-associated.

This CDR3 contains 13 residues. The germline CDR1 and CDR2 sequences are SQVTM and ANQGSEA. The trim removed 7 bases at V and 0 bases at J, leaving 2 bases unmatched. Sequencing was done on a sample of PBMCs. The sequence came from a young man in good health and CMV-seronegative. The V and J genes are TRBV29-1 and TRBJ2-3, with 9 bases identical to TRBD1. The CDR3 coding sequence is TGCAGCGGTGACAGGGGGAGCACAGATACGCAGTATTTT. It translates to CSGDRGSTDTQYF.